This TCR beta chain was captured in a study of T cell responses to AZD1222 COVID-19 vaccine. Recipients boosted at about 4 weeks or about 12 weeks are pooled. About this clone itself: Its cognate antigen is unknown.

Measured with immunoSEQ multiplex PCR; TCRdb has only the in-frame clones, and not every one. The top ten clones hold approximately 8.6% of a sample with 20,000 to 30,000 clones, 86% of them seen once. Study conclusions and caveats: Seropositive status at baseline applied to only 6 or 7 AZD1222 recipients. The sample set comprised mostly white British donors with more females, and clonal diversity was possibly underestimated.

This CDR3 has 12 amino acids. Germline lookup yields CDR1 ENHRY and CDR2 SYGVKD. V gave up 8 bases and J gave up 3 bases, with 10 bases separating them. The rearrangement links TRBV10-3 to TRBJ2-5; D might be TRBD2 (6 bases). This TCR was sampled from an adult who received the AZD1222 COVID-19 vaccine. Material: peripheral blood, obtained 28 days after the second AZD1222 dose. The CDR3 sequence: CAIGGTEETQYF. CDR3 sequence (DNA): TGTGCCATCGGAGGGACGGAAGAGACCCAGTACTTC.